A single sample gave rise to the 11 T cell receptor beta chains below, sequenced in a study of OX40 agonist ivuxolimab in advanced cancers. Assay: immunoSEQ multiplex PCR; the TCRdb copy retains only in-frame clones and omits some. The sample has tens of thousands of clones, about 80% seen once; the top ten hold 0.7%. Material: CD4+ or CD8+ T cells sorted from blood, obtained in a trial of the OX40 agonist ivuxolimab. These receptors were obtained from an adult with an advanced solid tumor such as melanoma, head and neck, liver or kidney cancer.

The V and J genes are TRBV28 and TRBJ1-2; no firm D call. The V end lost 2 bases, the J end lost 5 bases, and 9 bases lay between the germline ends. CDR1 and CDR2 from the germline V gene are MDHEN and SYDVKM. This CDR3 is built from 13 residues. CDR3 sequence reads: CASSLPVAYGYTF. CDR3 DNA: TGTGCCAGCAGTTTACCAGTGGCGTATGGCTACACCTTC.

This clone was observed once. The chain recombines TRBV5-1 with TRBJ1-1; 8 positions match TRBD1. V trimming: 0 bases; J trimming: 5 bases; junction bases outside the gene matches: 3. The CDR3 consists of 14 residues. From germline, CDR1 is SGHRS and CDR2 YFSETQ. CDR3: CASSLDRGKTEAFF. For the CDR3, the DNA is TGCGCCAGCAGCTTGGACAGGGGGAAAACTGAAGCTTTCTTT.

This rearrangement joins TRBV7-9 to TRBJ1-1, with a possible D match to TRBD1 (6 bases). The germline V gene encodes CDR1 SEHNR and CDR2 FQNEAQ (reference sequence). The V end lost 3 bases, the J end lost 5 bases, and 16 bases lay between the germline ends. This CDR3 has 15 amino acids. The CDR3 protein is CASSFVKGGKTEAFF. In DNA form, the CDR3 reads TGTGCCAGCAGCTTCGTAAAAGGGGGGAAGACTGAAGCTTTCTTT.

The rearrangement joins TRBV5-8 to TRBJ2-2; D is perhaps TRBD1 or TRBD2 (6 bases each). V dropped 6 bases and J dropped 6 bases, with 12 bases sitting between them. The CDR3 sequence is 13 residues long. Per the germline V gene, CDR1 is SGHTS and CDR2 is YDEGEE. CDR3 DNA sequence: TGTGCCAGCATTCGGAGGGGGGCCGGGGAGCTGTTTTTT. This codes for CASIRRGAGELFF.

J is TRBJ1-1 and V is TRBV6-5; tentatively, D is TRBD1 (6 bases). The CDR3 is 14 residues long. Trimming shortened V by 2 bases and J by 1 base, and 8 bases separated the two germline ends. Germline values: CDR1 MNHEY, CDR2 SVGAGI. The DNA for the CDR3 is TGTGCCAGCAGTTACGGGACAAAGAACACTGAAGCTTTCTTT. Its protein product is CASSYGTKNTEAFF.

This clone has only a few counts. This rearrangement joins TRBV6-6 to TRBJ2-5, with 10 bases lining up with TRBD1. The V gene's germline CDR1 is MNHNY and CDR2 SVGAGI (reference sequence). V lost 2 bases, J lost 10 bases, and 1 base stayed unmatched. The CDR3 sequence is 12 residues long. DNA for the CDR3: TGTGCCAGCAGTTACGGACAGGGGGTCCAGTACTTC. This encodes CASSYGQGVQYF.

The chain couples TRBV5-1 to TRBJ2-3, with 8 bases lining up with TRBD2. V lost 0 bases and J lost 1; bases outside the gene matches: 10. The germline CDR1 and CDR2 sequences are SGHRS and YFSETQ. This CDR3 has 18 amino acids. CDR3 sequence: CASSLEGLAVRRTDTQYF. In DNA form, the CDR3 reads TGCGCCAGCAGCTTGGAAGGACTAGCCGTTAGACGCACAGATACGCAGTATTTT.

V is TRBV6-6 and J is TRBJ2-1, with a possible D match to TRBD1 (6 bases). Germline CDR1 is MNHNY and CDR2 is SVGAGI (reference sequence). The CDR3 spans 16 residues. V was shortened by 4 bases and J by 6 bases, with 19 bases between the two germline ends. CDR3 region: CASSFHGQTTSNEQFF. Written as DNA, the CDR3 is TGTGCCAGCAGTTTCCACGGACAGACCACATCCAATGAGCAGTTCTTC.

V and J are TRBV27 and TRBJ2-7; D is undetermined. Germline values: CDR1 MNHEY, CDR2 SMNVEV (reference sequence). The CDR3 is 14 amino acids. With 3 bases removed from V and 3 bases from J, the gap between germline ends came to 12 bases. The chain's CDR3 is CASSFRGRLYEQYF. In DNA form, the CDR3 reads TGTGCCAGCAGTTTTAGAGGTCGGCTCTACGAGCAGTACTTC.

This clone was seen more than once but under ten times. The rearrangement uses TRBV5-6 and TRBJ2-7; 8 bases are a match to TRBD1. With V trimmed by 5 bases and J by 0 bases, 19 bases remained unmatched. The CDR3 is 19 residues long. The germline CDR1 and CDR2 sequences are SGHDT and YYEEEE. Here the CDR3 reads CASREYVGTGDYYSYEQYF. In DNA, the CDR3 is TGTGCCAGCAGAGAATATGTTGGGACAGGCGATTATTACTCCTACGAGCAGTACTTC.

CDR3 nucleotide sequence: TGTGCCAGTAGAAGGACAGCCAACTATGGCTACACCTTC. It specifies CASRRTANYGYTF. J is TRBJ1-2 and V is TRBV19; D is possibly TRBD1 (6 bases). CDR3 length equals 13 residues. V gave up 6 bases and J gave up 2 bases, with 10 bases separating them. The germline V gene encodes CDR1 LNHDA and CDR2 SQIVND (reference sequence).